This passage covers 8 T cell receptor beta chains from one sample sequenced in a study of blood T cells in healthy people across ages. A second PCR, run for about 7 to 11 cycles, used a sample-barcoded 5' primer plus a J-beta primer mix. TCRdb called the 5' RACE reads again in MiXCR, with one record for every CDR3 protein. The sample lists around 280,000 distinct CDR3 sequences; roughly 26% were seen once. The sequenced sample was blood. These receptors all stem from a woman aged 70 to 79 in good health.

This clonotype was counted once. CDR3 DNA sequence: TGCAGTGCTCGGGACAGGGGGCGCATTACTGAAGCTTTCTTT. It specifies CSARDRGRITEAFF. V gene TRBV20-1 combines with J gene TRBJ1-1; 12 positions match TRBD1. Trimming cost V 5 bases and J 5 bases; bases outside gene matches: 6. This CDR3 is 14 amino acids long. Germline V CDR1 and CDR2: DFQATT, SNEGSKA (reference sequence).

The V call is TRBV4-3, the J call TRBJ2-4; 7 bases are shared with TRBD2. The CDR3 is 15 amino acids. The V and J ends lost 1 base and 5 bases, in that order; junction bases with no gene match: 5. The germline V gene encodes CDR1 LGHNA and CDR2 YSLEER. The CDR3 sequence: CASSQGASGQNIQYF. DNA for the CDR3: TGCGCCAGCAGCCAAGGGGCTAGCGGTCAAAACATTCAGTACTTC.

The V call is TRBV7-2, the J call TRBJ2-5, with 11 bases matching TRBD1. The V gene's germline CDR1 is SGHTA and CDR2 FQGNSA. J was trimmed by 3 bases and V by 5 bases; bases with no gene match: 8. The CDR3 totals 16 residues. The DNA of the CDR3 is TGTGCCAGCAGCGAGGGACAGGGGGTACCTAAAGAGACCCAGTACTTC. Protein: CASSEGQGVPKETQYF.

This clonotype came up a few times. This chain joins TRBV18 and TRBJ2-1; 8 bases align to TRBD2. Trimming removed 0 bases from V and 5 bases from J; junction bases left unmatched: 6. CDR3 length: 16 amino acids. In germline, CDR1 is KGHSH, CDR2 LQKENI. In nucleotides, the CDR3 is TGTGCCAGCTCACCACCACACCCGGGAGGGAACAATGAGCAGTTCTTC. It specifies CASSPPHPGGNNEQFF.

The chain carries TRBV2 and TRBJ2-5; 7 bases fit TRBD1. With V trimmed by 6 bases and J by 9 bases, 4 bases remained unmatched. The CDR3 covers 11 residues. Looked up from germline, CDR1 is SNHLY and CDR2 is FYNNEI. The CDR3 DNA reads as TGTGCCAGCAGAATAGACAGGGCCCAGTACTTC. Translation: CASRIDRAQYF.

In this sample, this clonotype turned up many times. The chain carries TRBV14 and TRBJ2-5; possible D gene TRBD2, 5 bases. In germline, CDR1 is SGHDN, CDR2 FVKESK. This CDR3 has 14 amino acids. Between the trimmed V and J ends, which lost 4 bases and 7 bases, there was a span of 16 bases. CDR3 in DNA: TGTGCCAGCAGCCCGGGATACCCCGCGGGGACCCAGTACTTC. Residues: CASSPGYPAGTQYF.

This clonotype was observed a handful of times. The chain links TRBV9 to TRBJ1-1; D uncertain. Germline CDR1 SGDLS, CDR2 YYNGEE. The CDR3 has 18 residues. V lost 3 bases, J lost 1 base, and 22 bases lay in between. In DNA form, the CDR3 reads TGTGCCAGCAGCGAGAGGGTATCCTCAGTTAACCGGAACACTGAAGCTTTCTTT. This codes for CASSERVSSVNRNTEAFF.

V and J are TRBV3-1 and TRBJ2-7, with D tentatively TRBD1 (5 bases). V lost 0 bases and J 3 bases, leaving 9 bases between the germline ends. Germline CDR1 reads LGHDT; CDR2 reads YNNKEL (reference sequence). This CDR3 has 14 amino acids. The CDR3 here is CASSQDNRIYEQYF. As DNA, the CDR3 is TGTGCCAGCAGCCAAGACAACAGGATCTACGAGCAGTACTTC.